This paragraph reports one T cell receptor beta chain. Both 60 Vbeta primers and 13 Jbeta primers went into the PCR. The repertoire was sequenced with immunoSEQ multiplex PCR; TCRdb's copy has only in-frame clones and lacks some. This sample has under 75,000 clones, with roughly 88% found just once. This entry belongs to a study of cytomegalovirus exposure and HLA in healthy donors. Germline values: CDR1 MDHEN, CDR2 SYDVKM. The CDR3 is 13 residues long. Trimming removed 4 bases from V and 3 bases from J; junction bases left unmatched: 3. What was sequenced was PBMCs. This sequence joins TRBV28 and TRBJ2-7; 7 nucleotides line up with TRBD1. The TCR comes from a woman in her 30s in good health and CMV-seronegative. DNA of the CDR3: TGTGCCAGCAGTTCGGGACAGAGCTACGAGCAGTACTTC. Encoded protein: CASSSGQSYEQYF.